This T cell receptor beta chain was retrieved from a study of TIL therapy for anti-PD-1-resistant metastatic lung cancer. Across the study: By whole-exome sequencing, median non-synonymous tumor mutation burden was around 1.5 mutations per megabase.

CDR1 and CDR2 from the germline V gene are SGHTA and FQGNSA. Trimming removed 5 bases from V and 5 bases from J, with 13 bases in between. The CDR3 extends over 14 amino acids. Study-wide results and limits: The baseline peripheral repertoire was partially replaced by infused TIL clonotypes that later decayed.

In regard to this clone: The antigen is unknown.

The immunoSEQ assay was v3. Each library reached some 2 million read pairs, or roughly 5-6 million at deep level. Libraries were prepared by immunoSEQ multiplex PCR; TCRdb keeps only in-frame clonotypes and omits some of them. The table includes more than 45,000 clones, around 79% detected once. Time point described: pre-treatment sample, taken before nivolumab and TIL therapy. Patients were adults with stage 4 NSCLC. The input for sequencing was blood, taken at baseline. This TCR derives from a person aged 25 to 85 with non-small cell lung cancer. The rearrangement links TRBV7-2 to TRBJ1-5; possibly TRBD1 for D (6 bases). CDR3 sequence: CASSPQGIDQPQHF. The CDR3 DNA reads TGTGCCAGCAGCCCACAGGGAATAGATCAGCCCCAGCATTTT.